This entry lists 5 T cell receptor beta chains sequenced from one sample in a study of T cell responses to AZD1222 COVID-19 vaccine. The data were produced by immunoSEQ multiplex PCR, yet TCRdb's version contains in-frame clones alone and is incomplete. This table has around 160,000 clones, roughly 92% appearing once. Sequenced here: peripheral blood, sampled 28 days after the second AZD1222 dose. The receptor set was obtained from an adult who received the AZD1222 COVID-19 vaccine.

This clone was observed a single time. The rearrangement links TRBV18 to TRBJ2-2, with 9 bases identical to TRBD1. Germline V gene lookup returns CDR1 KGHSH and CDR2 LQKENI. The CDR3 covers 15 residues. Trimming at V came to 2 bases and at J to 5 bases, leaving 3 bases not matched to a gene. The CDR3 protein is CASSPGTGRTGELFF. The CDR3, as DNA: TGTGCCAGCTCACCAGGGACAGGGAGAACCGGGGAGCTGTTTTTT.

The chain couples TRBV18 to TRBJ1-1; the D is unclear. The CDR3 runs 13 residues. V lost 5 bases to trimming and J lost 4 bases, with 11 bases between them. Germline CDR1 and CDR2: KGHSH and LQKENI. The DNA for the CDR3 is TGTGCCAGCTCATTGGGAGGGATCACTGAAGCTTTCTTT. It yields the protein CASSLGGITEAFF.

The chain has TRBV24-1 and TRBJ1-2, with a weak D call TRBD1 (5 bases). The CDR3 is made up of 12 amino acids. In germline, CDR1 is KGHDR, CDR2 SFDVKD. V gave up 9 bases and J gave up 4 bases, with 11 bases separating them. The CDR3 sequence: CATFDSFYGYTF. CDR3 coding DNA: TGTGCCACCTTCGACAGTTTCTATGGCTACACCTTC.

The CDR3 region is CASSEWATTSTDTQYF. CDR3 nucleotide sequence: TGTGCCAGCAGTGAATGGGCGACCACTAGCACAGATACGCAGTATTTT. The rearrangement uses TRBV6-1 and TRBJ2-3; no definite D call. The ends were cut back, 2 bases at V and 0 bases at J, with 12 bases in the middle. Germline values: CDR1 MNHNS, CDR2 SASEGT. The CDR3 contains 16 residues.

The chain couples TRBV7-9 to TRBJ2-6; no firm D call. This CDR3 contains 15 residues. Germline V lookup: CDR1 SEHNR, CDR2 FQNEAQ (reference sequence). Trimming removed 5 bases at V and 1 base at J, with 9 bases between. CDR3 nucleotide sequence: TGTGCCAGCAGCCGTGACAATTCTGGGGCCAACGTCCTGACTTTC. Its protein is CASSRDNSGANVLTF.